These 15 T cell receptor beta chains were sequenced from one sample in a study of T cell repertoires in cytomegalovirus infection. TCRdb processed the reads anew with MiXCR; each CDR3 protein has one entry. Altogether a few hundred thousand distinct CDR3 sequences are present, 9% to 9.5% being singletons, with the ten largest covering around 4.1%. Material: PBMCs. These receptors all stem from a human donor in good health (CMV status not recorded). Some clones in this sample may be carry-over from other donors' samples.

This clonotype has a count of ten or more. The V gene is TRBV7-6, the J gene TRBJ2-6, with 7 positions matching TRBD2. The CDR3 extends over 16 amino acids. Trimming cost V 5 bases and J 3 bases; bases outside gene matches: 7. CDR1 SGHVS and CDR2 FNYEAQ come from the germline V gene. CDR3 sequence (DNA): TGTGCCAGCAGCGCCCGGGGGGAGGATGGGGCCAACGTCCTGACTTTC. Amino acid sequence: CASSARGEDGANVLTF.

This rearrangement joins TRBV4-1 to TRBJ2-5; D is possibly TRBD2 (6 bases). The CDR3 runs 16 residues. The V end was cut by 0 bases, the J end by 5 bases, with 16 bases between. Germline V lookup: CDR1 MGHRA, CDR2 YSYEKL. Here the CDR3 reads CASSQEGGPGGETQYF. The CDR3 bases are TGCGCCAGCAGCCAAGAGGGAGGCCCAGGTGGGGAGACCCAGTACTTC.

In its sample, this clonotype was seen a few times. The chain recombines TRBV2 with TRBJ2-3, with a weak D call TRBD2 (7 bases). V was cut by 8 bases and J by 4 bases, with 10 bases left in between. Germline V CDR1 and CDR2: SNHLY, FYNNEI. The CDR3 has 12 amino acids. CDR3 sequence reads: CASPGGPDTQYF. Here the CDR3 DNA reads TGTGCCAGCCCCGGGGGGCCAGATACGCAGTATTTT.

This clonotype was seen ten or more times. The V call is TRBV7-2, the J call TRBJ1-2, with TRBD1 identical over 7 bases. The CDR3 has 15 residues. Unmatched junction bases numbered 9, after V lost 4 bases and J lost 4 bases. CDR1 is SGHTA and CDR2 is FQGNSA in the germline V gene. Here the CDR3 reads CASSSYTGQAYGYTF. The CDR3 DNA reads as TGTGCCAGCAGCTCCTATACCGGACAGGCCTATGGCTACACCTTC.

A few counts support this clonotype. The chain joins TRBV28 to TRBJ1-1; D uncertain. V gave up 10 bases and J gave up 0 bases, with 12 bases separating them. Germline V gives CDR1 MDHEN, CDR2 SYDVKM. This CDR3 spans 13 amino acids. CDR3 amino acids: CATRWAVNTEAFF. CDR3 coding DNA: TGTGCCACCCGCTGGGCAGTGAACACTGAAGCTTTCTTT. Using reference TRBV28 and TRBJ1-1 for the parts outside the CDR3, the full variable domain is DVKVTQSSRYLVKRTGEKVFLECVQDMDHENMFWYRQDPGLGLRLIYFSYDVKMKEKGDIPEGYSVSREKKERFSLILESASTNQTSMYLCATRWAVNTEAFFGQGTRLTVV.

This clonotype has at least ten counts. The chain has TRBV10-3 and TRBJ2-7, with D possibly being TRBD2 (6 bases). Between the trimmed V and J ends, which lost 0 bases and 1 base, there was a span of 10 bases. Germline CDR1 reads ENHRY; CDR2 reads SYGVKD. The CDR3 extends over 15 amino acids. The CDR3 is CAISESLARSYEQYF. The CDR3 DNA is TGTGCCATCAGTGAGTCCCTAGCGAGATCCTACGAGCAGTACTTC.

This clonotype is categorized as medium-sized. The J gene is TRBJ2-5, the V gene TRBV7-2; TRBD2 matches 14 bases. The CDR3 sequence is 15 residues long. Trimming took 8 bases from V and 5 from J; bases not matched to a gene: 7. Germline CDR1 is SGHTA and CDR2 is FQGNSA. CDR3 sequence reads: CASSRLAGGVETQYF. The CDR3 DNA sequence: TGTGCCAGCTCACGACTAGCGGGGGGGGTGGAGACCCAGTACTTC.

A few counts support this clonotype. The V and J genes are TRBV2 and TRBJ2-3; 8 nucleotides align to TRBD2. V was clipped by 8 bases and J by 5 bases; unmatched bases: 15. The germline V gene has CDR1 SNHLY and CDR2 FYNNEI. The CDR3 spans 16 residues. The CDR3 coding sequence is TGTGCCAGCCTCAGCCGGGGGGGGCTTAACATAGATACGCAGTATTTT. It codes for CASLSRGGLNIDTQYF.

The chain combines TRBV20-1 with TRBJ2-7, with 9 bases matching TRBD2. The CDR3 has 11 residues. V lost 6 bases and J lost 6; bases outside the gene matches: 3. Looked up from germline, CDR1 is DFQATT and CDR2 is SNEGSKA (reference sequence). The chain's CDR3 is CSAAGGGEQYF. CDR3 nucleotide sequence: TGCAGTGCCGCGGGGGGGGGCGAGCAGTACTTC.

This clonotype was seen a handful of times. The CDR3 coding sequence is TGTGCCAGCAGTGACAGGGGGCTCGGCAATCAGCCCCAGCATTTT. It yields the protein CASSDRGLGNQPQHF. The V and J genes are TRBV2 and TRBJ1-5; TRBD1 agrees at 8 bases. J was trimmed by 2 bases and V by 3 bases; bases with no gene match: 3. CDR3 size: 15 residues. Germline CDR1 reads SNHLY; CDR2 reads FYNNEI.

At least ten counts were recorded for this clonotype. The CDR3 region has the DNA TGTGCCAGCAGCTTAAGGACTCCTGGGGCCAACGTCCTGACTTTC. Amino acids: CASSLRTPGANVLTF. The V and J genes are TRBV5-6 and TRBJ2-6; TRBD2 is a possible D gene (5 bases). The germline CDR1 and CDR2 sequences are SGHDT and YYEEEE. This CDR3 comprises 15 residues. The V end lost 2 bases, the J end lost 2 bases, and 8 bases lay between the germline ends. Full variable domain (outside the CDR3, taken from reference TRBV5-6 and TRBJ2-6): DAGVTQSPTHLIKTRGQQVTLRCSPKSGHDTVSWYQQALGQGPQFIFQYYEEEERQRGNFPDRFSGHQFPNYSSELNVNALLLGDSALYLCASSLRTPGANVLTFGAGSRLTVL.

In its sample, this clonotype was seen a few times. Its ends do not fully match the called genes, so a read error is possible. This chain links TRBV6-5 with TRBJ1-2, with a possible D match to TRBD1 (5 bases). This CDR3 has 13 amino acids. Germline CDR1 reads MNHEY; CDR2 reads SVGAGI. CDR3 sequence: CASSYLGTSGYTF. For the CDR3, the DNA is TGTGCCAGTAGTTACCTGGGGACGAGTGGCTACACCTTC.

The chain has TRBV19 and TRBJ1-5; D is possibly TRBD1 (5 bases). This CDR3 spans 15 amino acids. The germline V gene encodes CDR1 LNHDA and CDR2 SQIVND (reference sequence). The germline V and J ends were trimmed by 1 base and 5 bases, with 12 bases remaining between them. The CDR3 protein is CASSIVQGGDQPQHF. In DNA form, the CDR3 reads TGTGCCAGTAGTATAGTTCAGGGAGGCGATCAGCCCCAGCATTTT.

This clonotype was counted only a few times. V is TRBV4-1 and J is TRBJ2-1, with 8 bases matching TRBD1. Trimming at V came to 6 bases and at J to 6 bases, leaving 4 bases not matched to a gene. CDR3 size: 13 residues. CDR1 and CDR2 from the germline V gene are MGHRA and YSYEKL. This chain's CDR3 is CASRGGQGNEQFF. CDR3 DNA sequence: TGCGCCAGCAGAGGCGGACAGGGCAATGAGCAGTTCTTC.

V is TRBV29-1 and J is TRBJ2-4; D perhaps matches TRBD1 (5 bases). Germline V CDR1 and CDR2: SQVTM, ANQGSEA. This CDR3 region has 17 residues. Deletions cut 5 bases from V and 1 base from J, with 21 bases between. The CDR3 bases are TGCAGCGTTCAGGGTGGTGTGGAGAGGTGGGCCAAAAACATTCAGTACTTC. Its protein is CSVQGGVERWAKNIQYF.